Detailed here is one T cell receptor (beta chain). How the authors handled the data: Estimates of nucleated cell counts were drawn from the amplification of reference gene primers. TCRdb keeps only in-frame clones here, not all; method: immunoSEQ multiplex PCR. D and trimming were read from the DNA, whereas the V and J calls and clone size are those reported in that table. In the table there are approximately 84,000 clones, about 83% of which are singletons. This sample stems from a study of blood T cell repertoires in COVID-19. Across the study: Acute-phase and convalescent COVID-19 samples originated in the United States, Italy and Spain. PBMCs, B-cell-depleted T cells, or T cells provided the cDNA or gDNA that made up the material.

Per germline, CDR1 SQVTM and CDR2 ANQGSEA. V gave up 6 bases and J gave up 4 bases, with 19 bases separating them. The CDR3 length is 15 residues. The chain links TRBV29-1 to TRBJ2-1; a weak D match, TRBD2 (6 bases). The sequence was collected from a woman aged 80 or over with acute or convalescent COVID-19. Sequenced sample: peripheral blood. CDR3 DNA: TGCAGCGTCCTCGGGACTTCACGAGAGTACAATGAGCAGTTCTTC. This gives the protein CSVLGTSREYNEQFF.